This T cell receptor beta chain was documented in a study of blood T cell repertoires in COVID-19. On the study more broadly: Acute and convalescent COVID-19 samples came from the United States, Italy and Spain. The cDNA or gDNA used as material had been derived from T cells, B-cell-depleted T cells, or PBMCs.

V lost 3 bases and J lost 0, with 13 bases in between. CDR3 size: 16 residues. CDR1 and CDR2 from the germline V gene are SGHKS and YYEKEE (reference sequence). Original processing notes: Estimated nucleated cell counts came from reference gene primer amplification. Libraries were prepared by immunoSEQ multiplex PCR; TCRdb keeps only in-frame clonotypes and omits some of them. Clone size and V and J calls were adopted from that table, with D and trimming inferred from the DNA. The table records 300,000 to 350,000 clones, around 88% of them present only once. The TCR originated in a woman aged 25 to 39 with COVID-19, enrolled during active disease. Sequencing was done on a sample of peripheral blood. The J gene is TRBJ1-5, the V gene TRBV5-5, with D perhaps matching TRBD1 (5 bases). This CDR3 is CASSWGGTYSNQPQHF. The CDR3 DNA is TGTGCCAGCAGCTGGGGAGGGACGTATAGCAATCAGCCCCAGCATTTT. The full variable domain, its missing parts supplied by reference TRBV5-5 and TRBJ1-5, is DAGVTQSPTHLIKTRGQQVTLRCSPISGHKSVSWYQQVLGQGPQFIFQYYEKEERGRGNFPDRFSARQFPNYSSELNVNALLLGDSALYLCASSWGGTYSNQPQHFGDGTRLSIL.